The sequence of this TCR beta chain was determined in a study of blood T cell repertoires in COVID-19. In the study overall: Donors in the United States, Italy and Spain gave samples during acute or convalescent COVID-19. T cells, B-cell-depleted T cells, or PBMCs supplied cDNA or gDNA.

Germline V gene sequence: CDR1 SNHLY, CDR2 FYNNEI. The V gene end was trimmed by 6 bases and the J gene end by 7 bases; junction bases not matched to a gene: 11. The CDR3 consists of 15 residues. This clone has only a few counts. Authors' processing steps: Reference gene primer amplification yielded estimated nucleated cell counts. Using immunoSEQ multiplex PCR, the repertoire was profiled, and TCRdb retains in-frame clones only, with some absent. The V and J calls and clone size come from that table; D and trimming were worked out from the DNA. The repertoire holds approximately 170,000 clones, with around four fifths as singletons.

The rearrangement joins TRBV2 to TRBJ2-4; TRBD1 aligns across 8 bases. The sequence came from a man between 70 and 80 years old who had recovered from COVID-19. The material sequenced was peripheral blood. The CDR3 DNA reads TGTGCCAGCAGCGTTGGACAGGGAACATTTAACATTCAGTACTTC. This codes for CASSVGQGTFNIQYF.